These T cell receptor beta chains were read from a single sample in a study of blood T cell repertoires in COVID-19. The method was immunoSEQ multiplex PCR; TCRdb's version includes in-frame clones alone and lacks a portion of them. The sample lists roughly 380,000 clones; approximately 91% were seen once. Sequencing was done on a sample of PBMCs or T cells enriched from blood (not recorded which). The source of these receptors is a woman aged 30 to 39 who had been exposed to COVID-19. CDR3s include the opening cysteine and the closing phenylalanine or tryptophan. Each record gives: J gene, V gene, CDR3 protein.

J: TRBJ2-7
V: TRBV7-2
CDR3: CASNPGQAWDEQYF

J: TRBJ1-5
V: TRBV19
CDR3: CASRPGNWGQPQHF

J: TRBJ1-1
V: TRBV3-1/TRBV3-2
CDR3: CASSPAKGVGSEAFF

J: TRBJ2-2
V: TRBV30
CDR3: CAWSAGQGNTGELFF

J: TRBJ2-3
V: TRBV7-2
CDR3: CASSRDEGTDTQYF

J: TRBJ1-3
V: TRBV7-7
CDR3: CASSQDSRSGNTIYF

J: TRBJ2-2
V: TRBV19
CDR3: CASSLQGPGELFF

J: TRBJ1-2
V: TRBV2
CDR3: CARSRQDSYGYTF

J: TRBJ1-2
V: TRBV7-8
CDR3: CASSSDEPRGYTF

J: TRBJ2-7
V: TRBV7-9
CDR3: CASSDRTGPYEQYF

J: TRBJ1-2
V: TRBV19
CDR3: CASSTNLGRVGRRNYGYTF

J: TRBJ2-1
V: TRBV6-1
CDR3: CASSEAAGSRTYNEQFF

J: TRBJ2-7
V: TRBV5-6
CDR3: CASSEGAGGVYEQYF

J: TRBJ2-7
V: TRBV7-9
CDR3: CATREAYEQYF

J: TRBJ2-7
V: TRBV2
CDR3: CASWLRRGAYEQYF